Listed below are T cell receptor beta chains from one sample, sequenced in a study of T cell responses to AZD1222 COVID-19 vaccine. Using immunoSEQ multiplex PCR, the repertoire was profiled, and TCRdb retains in-frame clones only, with some absent. The data contain some 100,000 clones, about 89% of them singletons. The source material was peripheral blood, sampled on day 0 of AZD1222 vaccination. All receptors come from an adult in good health. Both conserved end residues are part of each CDR3. The order of the fields is J gene, D gene, clone size, V gene, CDR3 DNA, CDR3 protein. D genes are given only for firm matches. A clone size is listed for some rows: how often the clone was seen (once, few, many), or a class if it is expanded.

J gene: TRBJ1-5
D gene: .
clone size: .
V gene: TRBV9
CDR3 DNA: TGTGCCAGCAGCGAAGGGTCCGCGGAGCCCCAGCATTTT
CDR3 protein: CASSEGSAEPQHF

J gene: TRBJ1-2
D gene: .
clone size: .
V gene: TRBV6-5
CDR3 DNA: TGTGCCAGCAGGGTGGACCGCCTCTATGGCTACACCTTC
CDR3 protein: CASRVDRLYGYTF

J gene: TRBJ1-2
D gene: .
clone size: .
V gene: TRBV6-5
CDR3 DNA: TGTGCCAGCAGTTACTCGTTTAGACAGATGTATGGCTACACCTTC
CDR3 protein: CASSYSFRQMYGYTF

J gene: TRBJ2-5
D gene: TRBD2
clone size: .
V gene: TRBV7-8
CDR3 DNA: TGTGCCAGCAGCCAAGGACTAGCGGGGGGGCAAGAGACCCAGTACTTC
CDR3 protein: CASSQGLAGGQETQYF

J gene: TRBJ2-7
D gene: .
clone size: .
V gene: TRBV27
CDR3 DNA: TGTGCCAGCAGGACCTCAGCCGCCTACGAGCAGTACTTC
CDR3 protein: CASRTSAAYEQYF

J gene: TRBJ1-6
D gene: TRBD1
clone size: .
V gene: TRBV2
CDR3 DNA: TGTGCCAGCAGTACCACCGGGACAGGGGTATCACCCCTCCACTTT
CDR3 protein: CASSTTGTGVSPLHF

J gene: TRBJ2-1
D gene: TRBD1
clone size: .
V gene: TRBV5-1
CDR3 DNA: TGCGCCAGCAGATTATCGGGACAGGGAATATACAATGAGCAGTTCTTC
CDR3 protein: CASRLSGQGIYNEQFF

J gene: TRBJ2-7
D gene: .
clone size: .
V gene: TRBV10-3
CDR3 DNA: TGTGCCATCAGTGAAACGAGCTACGAGCAGTACTTC
CDR3 protein: CAISETSYEQYF

J gene: TRBJ2-1
D gene: .
clone size: .
V gene: TRBV12-3/TRBV12-4
CDR3 DNA: TGTGCCAGCAGTTTATGGAGCAGGGGTGAGCAGTTCTTC
CDR3 protein: CASSLWSRGEQFF

J gene: TRBJ1-3
D gene: TRBD1
clone size: few
V gene: TRBV19
CDR3 DNA: TGTGCCAGTTCCGGGACAGGGGGCGACGGAAACACCATATATTTT
CDR3 protein: CASSGTGGDGNTIYF

J gene: TRBJ2-1
D gene: .
clone size: .
V gene: TRBV19
CDR3 DNA: TGTGCCAGTAACGGGTGGGGAATCGGTGAGCAGTTCTTC
CDR3 protein: CASNGWGIGEQFF

J gene: TRBJ2-5
D gene: .
clone size: .
V gene: TRBV2
CDR3 DNA: TGTGCCAGCAGCGATAGTCCCGCAGGGGATTATGAGACCCAGTACTTC
CDR3 protein: CASSDSPAGDYETQYF

J gene: TRBJ2-2
D gene: .
clone size: once
V gene: TRBV3-1/TRBV3-2
CDR3 DNA: TGTGCCAGCAGCTTAAGACTAGCCGGGGAGCTGTTTTTT
CDR3 protein: CASSLRLAGELFF

J gene: TRBJ2-7
D gene: TRBD1
clone size: .
V gene: TRBV14
CDR3 DNA: TGTGCCAGCAGCCCCCTGTTGGGACAGCCCTACGAGCAGTACTTC
CDR3 protein: CASSPLLGQPYEQYF

J gene: TRBJ2-3
D gene: .
clone size: .
V gene: TRBV29-1
CDR3 DNA: TGCAGCGTGGGACTGGGCACAGATACGCAGTATTTT
CDR3 protein: CSVGLGTDTQYF

J gene: TRBJ2-5
D gene: .
clone size: .
V gene: TRBV20-1
CDR3 DNA: TGCAGTGCTAGGTCCCAAGAGACCCAGTACTTC
CDR3 protein: CSARSQETQYF

J gene: TRBJ2-1
D gene: .
clone size: .
V gene: TRBV5-1
CDR3 DNA: TGCGCCAGCAGCCCTATTGTGGGGGGCGCCGGTGAGCAGTTCTTC
CDR3 protein: CASSPIVGGAGEQFF

J gene: TRBJ2-7
D gene: TRBD1
clone size: .
V gene: TRBV9
CDR3 DNA: TGTGCCAGCAGCGTAGGCGGGACAGGGTACCACGAGCAGTACTTC
CDR3 protein: CASSVGGTGYHEQYF

J gene: TRBJ1-3
D gene: .
clone size: .
V gene: TRBV11-3
CDR3 DNA: TGTGCCAGCAGCCGGGGGGGTGGAAACACCATATATTTT
CDR3 protein: CASSRGGGNTIYF

J gene: TRBJ1-5
D gene: .
clone size: .
V gene: TRBV7-8
CDR3 DNA: TGTGCCAGCAGCTTAACGGGAACTTTGCATTTT
CDR3 protein: CASSLTGTLHF

J gene: TRBJ1-6
D gene: TRBD1
clone size: .
V gene: TRBV4-1
CDR3 DNA: TGCGCCAGCAGCCGAGCGGGACAGGTTTATTCACCCCTCCACTTT
CDR3 protein: CASSRAGQVYSPLHF

J gene: TRBJ1-6
D gene: .
clone size: .
V gene: TRBV7-9
CDR3 DNA: TGTGCCAGCAGCCCCGGACAGCAACCCTTTTCACCCCTCCACTTT
CDR3 protein: CASSPGQQPFSPLHF

J gene: TRBJ1-2
D gene: .
clone size: .
V gene: TRBV6-5
CDR3 DNA: TGTGCCAGCACGGTCCGACCCCCATATGGCTACACCTTC
CDR3 protein: CASTVRPPYGYTF

J gene: TRBJ2-3
D gene: TRBD2
clone size: .
V gene: TRBV5-1
CDR3 DNA: TGCGCCAGCAGCTTGGCGAAGACTAGCGTAGTAGATACGCAGTATTTT
CDR3 protein: CASSLAKTSVVDTQYF

J gene: TRBJ2-3
D gene: TRBD2
clone size: .
V gene: TRBV3-1/TRBV3-2
CDR3 DNA: TGTGCCAGCAGCTTGCGGGGACGGGGGGCAGATACGCAGTATTTT
CDR3 protein: CASSLRGRGADTQYF

J gene: TRBJ1-5
D gene: .
clone size: .
V gene: TRBV4-1
CDR3 DNA: TGCGCCAGCAGCCACCCGACAGGTAGCAATCAGCCCCAGCATTTT
CDR3 protein: CASSHPTGSNQPQHF

J gene: TRBJ2-1
D gene: .
clone size: .
V gene: TRBV5-1
CDR3 DNA: TGCGCCAGCAGTTCGGAACCGGGTGGGGGGTTAAGGGAGCAGTTCTTC
CDR3 protein: CASSSEPGGGLREQFF

J gene: TRBJ1-6
D gene: TRBD1
clone size: .
V gene: TRBV19
CDR3 DNA: TGTGCCAGTAGTCCAAACAGGGGGCCGGGGAATTCACCCCTCCACTTT
CDR3 protein: CASSPNRGPGNSPLHF

J gene: TRBJ2-7
D gene: TRBD1
clone size: .
V gene: TRBV5-1
CDR3 DNA: TGCGCCAGCAGTGGACAGGGGTACGAGCAGTACTTC
CDR3 protein: CASSGQGYEQYF

J gene: TRBJ1-5
D gene: .
clone size: .
V gene: TRBV25-1
CDR3 DNA: TGTGCCAGCATAGGGGATCAGCCCCAGCATTTT
CDR3 protein: CASIGDQPQHF

J gene: TRBJ1-1
D gene: .
clone size: .
V gene: TRBV11-3
CDR3 DNA: TGTGCCAGCAGCTTAGGCGACTGGGAAGGGGTAAGCACTGAAGCTTTCTTT
CDR3 protein: CASSLGDWEGVSTEAFF

J gene: TRBJ2-7
D gene: .
clone size: .
V gene: TRBV19
CDR3 DNA: TGTGCCAGTAGTATAGATCTAGCAGACTACGAGCAGTACTTC
CDR3 protein: CASSIDLADYEQYF

J gene: TRBJ2-5
D gene: TRBD2
clone size: .
V gene: TRBV19
CDR3 DNA: TGTGCCAGTCGTAGGACTAGCGGGTACCAAGAGACCCAGTACTTC
CDR3 protein: CASRRTSGYQETQYF

J gene: TRBJ1-4
D gene: .
clone size: .
V gene: TRBV7-9
CDR3 DNA: TGTGCCAGCAGCAGCTATAGGGGTGAAAAACTGTTTTTT
CDR3 protein: CASSSYRGEKLFF

J gene: TRBJ2-1
D gene: TRBD2
clone size: .
V gene: TRBV19
CDR3 DNA: TGTGCCAGTAGGAGGGGTCCCCCTAAGACTAGCGACACAAACTTGGGGAATGAGCAGTTCTTC
CDR3 protein: CASRRGPPKTSDTNLGNEQFF

J gene: TRBJ2-1
D gene: TRBD1
clone size: .
V gene: TRBV29-1
CDR3 DNA: TGCAGCGCCAGAGACAGGGGGAAAGCCTACAATGAGCAGTTCTTC
CDR3 protein: CSARDRGKAYNEQFF

J gene: TRBJ1-2
D gene: .
clone size: .
V gene: TRBV5-4
CDR3 DNA: TGTGCCAGCAGTCTCCAGTCGGGTCACTATGGCTACACCTTC
CDR3 protein: CASSLQSGHYGYTF

J gene: TRBJ2-2
D gene: .
clone size: .
V gene: TRBV9
CDR3 DNA: TGTGCCAGCAGCGGGGAGAACACCGGGGAGCTGTTTTTT
CDR3 protein: CASSGENTGELFF

J gene: TRBJ1-1
D gene: .
clone size: .
V gene: TRBV6-6
CDR3 DNA: TGTGCCAGCAGTTCTCTAAGGACGGTGACTGAAGCTTTCTTT
CDR3 protein: CASSSLRTVTEAFF

J gene: TRBJ2-7
D gene: .
clone size: .
V gene: TRBV9
CDR3 DNA: TGTGCCAGCAGCGTAGGGACCAGGGGGGACGAGCAGTACTTC
CDR3 protein: CASSVGTRGDEQYF

J gene: TRBJ2-5
D gene: TRBD1
clone size: .
V gene: TRBV15
CDR3 DNA: TGTGCCACCAGCAGAGAAGGGGGCGGCCGCTTGAGGACCCAGTACTTC
CDR3 protein: CATSREGGGRLRTQYF

J gene: TRBJ1-2
D gene: .
clone size: few
V gene: TRBV6-5
CDR3 DNA: TGTGCCAGCAGTTACTGGCAGGGTGATGGCTACACCTTC
CDR3 protein: CASSYWQGDGYTF

J gene: TRBJ1-6
D gene: TRBD1
clone size: .
V gene: TRBV6-5
CDR3 DNA: TGTGCCAGCAGTCCCGGGACAGGCTATTCACCCCTCCACTTT
CDR3 protein: CASSPGTGYSPLHF

J gene: TRBJ1-1
D gene: .
clone size: .
V gene: TRBV10-2
CDR3 DNA: TGCGCCAGCAGTGAGTGGGGTGAAGCTTTCTTT
CDR3 protein: CASSEWGEAFF

J gene: TRBJ2-1
D gene: .
clone size: .
V gene: TRBV5-1
CDR3 DNA: TGCGCCAGCAGCTTGGGACAGGACGTGAATGAGCAGTTCTTC
CDR3 protein: CASSLGQDVNEQFF

J gene: TRBJ1-5
D gene: TRBD1
clone size: .
V gene: TRBV29-1
CDR3 DNA: TGCAGCCGGAGGGGGGGACAGGGTACAGTAGGAAGCAATCAGCCCCAGCATTTT
CDR3 protein: CSRRGGQGTVGSNQPQHF

J gene: TRBJ2-3
D gene: .
clone size: .
V gene: TRBV18
CDR3 DNA: TGTGCCAGCTCACTGGGACGATTGACAGATACGCAGTATTTT
CDR3 protein: CASSLGRLTDTQYF

J gene: TRBJ2-5
D gene: .
clone size: .
V gene: TRBV10-3
CDR3 DNA: TGTGCCTCACCGAGGAGGGGGCCGGGGGAGACCCAGTACTTC
CDR3 protein: CASPRRGPGETQYF

J gene: TRBJ1-2
D gene: .
clone size: .
V gene: TRBV19
CDR3 DNA: TGTGCCAGTAGTATTACAGGGAACTATGGCTACACCTTC
CDR3 protein: CASSITGNYGYTF

J gene: TRBJ2-5
D gene: TRBD2
clone size: .
V gene: TRBV19
CDR3 DNA: TGTGCCAGTAGTATAGGGGGCGCTAGCGGGGGCCAAGAGACCCAGTACTTC
CDR3 protein: CASSIGGASGGQETQYF

J gene: TRBJ1-1
D gene: .
clone size: .
V gene: TRBV4-2
CDR3 DNA: TGTGCCAGCAGCCCGCATAGGGCGGGGGGCACTGAAGCTTTCTTT
CDR3 protein: CASSPHRAGGTEAFF

J gene: TRBJ2-6
D gene: .
clone size: .
V gene: TRBV7-9
CDR3 DNA: TGTGCCAGCAGCCCCAGGCCTCTGAGGGGGGCCAACGTCCTGACTTTC
CDR3 protein: CASSPRPLRGANVLTF

J gene: TRBJ1-5
D gene: TRBD1
clone size: .
V gene: TRBV11-2
CDR3 DNA: TGTGCCAGCAGCTCGGGACAGGGTAATCAGCCCCAGCATTTT
CDR3 protein: CASSSGQGNQPQHF

J gene: TRBJ2-5
D gene: .
clone size: .
V gene: TRBV5-1
CDR3 DNA: TGCGCCAGCAGCTTGGGGCTAGCTTACCAAGGGACCCAGTACTTC
CDR3 protein: CASSLGLAYQGTQYF